Following are 8 T cell receptor beta chains from one sample sequenced in a study of tumor-infiltrating lymphocytes in localized non-small cell lung cancer. The repertoire was sequenced with immunoSEQ multiplex PCR; TCRdb's copy has only in-frame clones and lacks some. The sample yields about 16,000 clones, roughly four fifths seen once. Sequences were obtained from lung tumor tissue. These receptors came from a human donor with non-small cell lung cancer.

J is TRBJ2-2 and V is TRBV11-2; unclear D gene. V dropped 5 bases and J dropped 0 bases, with 10 bases sitting between them. Germline CDR1 reads SGHAT; CDR2 reads FQNNGV. CDR3 length: 15 residues. The CDR3 sequence: CASSKNTANTGELFF. CDR3 bases: TGTGCCAGCAGCAAAAACACTGCGAACACCGGGGAGCTGTTTTTT.

A remark on this clone: One end of the junction is discordant with germline, which a read error may explain. The genes are TRBV29-1 and TRBJ2-3; 9 nucleotides match TRBD2. The germline V gene encodes CDR1 SQVTM and CDR2 ANQGSEA. CDR3 length: 16 amino acids. For the CDR3, the DNA is TGCAGCGTAGAAGGACAGCGGGGGGCCCTTCCCGGTACGCAGTATTTT. It is translated as CSVEGQRGALPGTQYF.

This clone was seen more than once but under ten times. This chain joins TRBV5-5 and TRBJ2-5, with 10 bases aligning to TRBD1. J was trimmed by 0 bases and V by 4 bases; bases with no gene match: 3. The CDR3 length is 15 residues. CDR1 and CDR2 (germline): SGHKS, YYEKEE (reference sequence). The chain's CDR3 is CASSMGQGYQETQYF. Written as DNA, the CDR3 is TGTGCCAGCAGCATGGGACAGGGGTACCAAGAGACCCAGTACTTC.

V usage is TRBV11-2 and J usage is TRBJ2-7; D is unresolved. CDR1 and CDR2 (germline): SGHAT, FQNNGV. Trimming stripped 5 bases from V and 3 bases from J, with 5 bases between. The CDR3 is made up of 11 amino acids. The CDR3: CASSANYEQYF. CDR3 sequence (DNA): TGTGCCAGCAGCGCTAACTACGAGCAGTACTTC.

V gene TRBV10-3 combines with J gene TRBJ1-1; 8 bases align to TRBD1. Looked up from germline, CDR1 is ENHRY and CDR2 is SYGVKD. Unmatched junction bases numbered 7, after V lost 5 bases and J lost 2 bases. The CDR3 consists of 15 residues. This chain's CDR3 is CAISQTGGLNTEAFF. CDR3 bases: TGTGCCATCAGTCAAACAGGGGGTTTAAACACTGAAGCTTTCTTT.

This clone was observed a single time. V usage is TRBV5-1 and J usage is TRBJ2-5, with D possibly matching TRBD2 (5 bases). Trimming removed 2 bases at V and 5 bases at J, with 13 bases between. The CDR3 length is 14 residues. The germline CDR1 and CDR2 sequences are SGHRS and YFSETQ. The CDR3 DNA follows: TGCGCCAGCAGCTTCGGGGATTTAGGGGAGACCCAGTACTTC. Its protein is CASSFGDLGETQYF.

This clone was seen a handful of times. The chain links TRBV27 to TRBJ2-7, with D unclear. This CDR3 contains 13 residues. CDR1 is MNHEY and CDR2 is SMNVEV in the germline V gene (reference sequence). V was clipped by 6 bases and J by 4 bases, with 13 bases between them. Here the CDR3 reads CASSPEARYEQYF. The DNA for the CDR3 is TGTGCCAGCAGCCCTGAGGCTAGATACGAGCAGTACTTC.

V usage is TRBV28 and J usage is TRBJ1-2; TRBD1 matches at 7 bases. The germline V gene encodes CDR1 MDHEN and CDR2 SYDVKM. There are 16 residues in the CDR3. V was pared by 6 bases and J by 1 base, with 11 bases of the junction left unmatched. This CDR3 is CASSPSGTADNYGYTF. CDR3 nucleotide sequence: TGTGCCAGCAGCCCTTCGGGGACAGCTGATAACTATGGCTACACCTTC.